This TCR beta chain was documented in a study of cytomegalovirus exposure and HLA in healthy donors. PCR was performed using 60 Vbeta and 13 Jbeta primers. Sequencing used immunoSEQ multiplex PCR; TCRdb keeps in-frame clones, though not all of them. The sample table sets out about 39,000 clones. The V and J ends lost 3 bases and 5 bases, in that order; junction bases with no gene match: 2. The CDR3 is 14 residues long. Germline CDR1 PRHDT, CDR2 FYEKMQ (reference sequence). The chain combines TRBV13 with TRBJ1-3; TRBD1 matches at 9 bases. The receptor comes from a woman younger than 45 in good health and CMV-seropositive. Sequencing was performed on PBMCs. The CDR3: CASSLTGGRNTIYF. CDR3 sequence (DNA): TGTGCCAGCAGCTTGACAGGGGGTCGAAACACCATATATTTT.